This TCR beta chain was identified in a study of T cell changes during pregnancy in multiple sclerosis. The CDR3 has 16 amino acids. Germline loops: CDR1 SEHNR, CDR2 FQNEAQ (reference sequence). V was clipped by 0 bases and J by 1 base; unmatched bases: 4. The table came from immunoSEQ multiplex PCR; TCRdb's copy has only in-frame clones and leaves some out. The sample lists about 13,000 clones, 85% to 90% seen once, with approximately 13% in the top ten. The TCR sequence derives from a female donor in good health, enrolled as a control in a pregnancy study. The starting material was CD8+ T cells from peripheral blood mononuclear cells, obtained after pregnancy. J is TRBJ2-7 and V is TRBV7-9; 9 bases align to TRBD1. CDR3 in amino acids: CASSLAPGQGSYEQYF. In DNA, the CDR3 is TGTGCCAGCAGCTTAGCGCCGGGACAGGGATCCTACGAGCAGTACTTC.